The present T cell receptor beta chain was sequenced within a study of T cells after yellow fever vaccination. Study context: SMART-Seq v4 Ultra Low Input prepared libraries from low-cell fractions.

Germline CDR1 reads SGHRS; CDR2 reads YFSETQ. The J segment lost 4 bases and the V segment lost 2 bases, leaving 6 bases of the junction unmatched. This CDR3 spans 15 amino acids. Template-switching 5'RACE yielded the TCR cDNA; a universal primer site and UMIs were added in the process. TCRdb re-analysed the 5' RACE reads in MiXCR, keeping a single row per CDR3 protein. The sample gives about 320,000 distinct CDR3 sequences, over 8.5% of which show up once; about 3.3% is in the top ten. Study results and limitations: Overlap between CD4 and CD8 compartments was detected for a small share of clonotypes. Most primary-vaccination clones recurred post-booster (around 95% CD4, 85% to 90% CD8).

Concerning this clonotype: Its target is unknown.

Here the sequenced sample was CD4+ T cells sorted from PBMCs, taken 45 days after the yellow fever booster vaccination. The rearrangement joins TRBV5-1 to TRBJ2-1; 7 nucleotides match TRBD1. This TCR was recovered from a man aged 18 to 29 who received the YFV17D yellow fever vaccine. The CDR3 DNA reads TGCGCCAGCAGCTTAGAGGGGGCCATTTACAATGAGCAGTTCTTC. The encoded protein is CASSLEGAIYNEQFF. Together with reference TRBV5-1 and TRBJ2-1, the CDR3 gives the full variable domain: KAGVTQTPRYLIKTRGQQVTLSCSPISGHRSVSWYQQTPGQGLQFLFEYFSETQRNKGNFPGRFSGRQFSNSRSEMNVSTLELGDSALYLCASSLEGAIYNEQFFGPGTRLTVL.